Each of the 16 T cell receptor beta chains below was sequenced from the same sample in a study of coeliac disease. Some clones are missing from TCRdb's copy, which holds only in-frame ones; the method was immunoSEQ multiplex PCR. The table has thousands of clones, over 55% seen once; the top ten hold 20% to 25%. Sequencing was done on a sample of lamina propria lymphocytes from the gut. These receptors were collected from a woman aged 60-75 years with celiac disease.

J is TRBJ1-2 and V is TRBV6-5, with D possibly being TRBD1 (6 bases). The germline V gene encodes CDR1 MNHEY and CDR2 SVGAGI. The CDR3 loop spans 15 amino acids. V lost 1 base and J lost 4, with 13 bases in between. The CDR3 spells CASSYFPGHRYGYTF. The CDR3 DNA is TGTGCCAGCAGTTACTTTCCGGGACACCGCTATGGCTACACCTTC.

V gene TRBV4-3 combines with J gene TRBJ2-1; D remains ambiguous. Germline V gene sequence: CDR1 LGHNA, CDR2 YSLEER. V lost 1 base and J 10 bases, leaving 8 bases between the germline ends. The CDR3 length is 12 residues. CDR3 sequence reads: CASSQGGLEQFF. In DNA form, the CDR3 reads TGCGCCAGCAGCCAAGGCGGTCTGGAGCAGTTCTTC.

This clone was seen only a few times. J is TRBJ2-5 and V is TRBV28, with TRBD2 as a possible D gene (6 bases). CDR3 length: 14 residues. V lost 3 bases and J 1 base, leaving 9 bases between the germline ends. Germline CDR1 and CDR2: MDHEN and SYDVKM. In nucleotides, the CDR3 is TGTGCCAGCAGTTTTAGCGGACTCCAAGAGACCCAGTACTTC. As protein: CASSFSGLQETQYF.

This chain connects TRBV6-5 to TRBJ2-5, with 10 nucleotides matching TRBD1. Germline lookup yields CDR1 MNHEY and CDR2 SVGAGI. The ends lost 7 bases at V and 3 bases at J; junction bases unmatched: 8. The CDR3 is 15 amino acids. Here the CDR3 reads CASIDRGRGKETQYF. DNA for the CDR3: TGTGCCAGCATCGACAGGGGGCGCGGGAAAGAGACCCAGTACTTC.

This clone has more than one count but fewer than ten. V and J are TRBV28 and TRBJ2-5; D unresolved. V was cut by 6 bases and J by 4 bases, with 12 bases left in between. CDR3 length: 13 amino acids. CDR1 is MDHEN and CDR2 is SYDVKM in the germline V gene. The CDR3 sequence: CASSYLPTETQYF. The CDR3 DNA reads TGTGCCAGCAGCTACCTCCCTACAGAGACCCAGTACTTC.

The J gene is TRBJ1-4, the V gene TRBV7-2; 9 positions agree with TRBD1. This CDR3 comprises 19 residues. Germline values: CDR1 SGHTA, CDR2 FQGNSA. V trimming: 4 bases; J trimming: 4 bases; junction bases outside the gene matches: 16. The CDR3 DNA reads as TGTGCCAGCAGCTCGCAACCATATACAGGACAGGGGCATAATGAAAAACTGTTTTTT. Its translation is CASSSQPYTGQGHNEKLFF.

This chain connects TRBV5-1 to TRBJ2-7, with D maybe TRBD2 (6 bases). Germline V gene data show CDR1 as SGHRS and CDR2 as YFSETQ. V was pared by 0 bases and J by 2 bases, with 9 bases between. The CDR3 is 14 amino acids. CDR3 nucleotides: TGCGCCAGCAGCTTGGGGGAGGTAACCTACGAGCAGTACTTC. This sequence encodes CASSLGEVTYEQYF.

This rearrangement joins TRBV18 to TRBJ2-2; a possible D gene is TRBD2 (6 bases). The length of the CDR3 is 15 residues. Germline assignment: CDR1 KGHSH and CDR2 LQKENI. V lost 2 bases and J 4 bases, leaving 11 bases between the germline ends. CDR3 amino acids: CASSPTSHITGELFF. The CDR3 DNA follows: TGTGCCAGCTCACCAACTAGCCACATCACCGGGGAGCTGTTTTTT.

The chain combines TRBV30 with TRBJ1-1, with a weak D call TRBD1 (6 bases). Per the germline V gene, CDR1 is GTSNPN and CDR2 is SVGIG (reference sequence). The length of the CDR3 is 11 residues. The V and J ends lost 5 bases and 6 bases respectively, with 10 bases between them. CDR3 nucleotide sequence: TGTGCCTGGGACAGGTTCGCTGAAGCTTTCTTT. This codes for CAWDRFAEAFF.

The gene calls are TRBV5-1 and TRBJ2-7, with D tentatively TRBD2 (5 bases). V lost 0 bases, J lost 7 bases, and 14 bases lay in between. Germline loops: CDR1 SGHRS, CDR2 YFSETQ. This CDR3 region has 14 residues. CDR3 region: CASSLGSSSGEQYF. In DNA form, the CDR3 reads TGCGCCAGCAGCTTGGGATCGTCCTCGGGGGAGCAGTACTTC.

The sample holds one count of this clone. The chain carries TRBV19 and TRBJ2-6, with D possibly matching TRBD1 (5 bases). CDR3 length: 16 amino acids. The ends were cut back, 6 bases at V and 2 bases at J, with 14 bases in the middle. The V gene's germline CDR1 is LNHDA and CDR2 SQIVND (reference sequence). CDR3 loop: CASSTQGAPGANVLTF. The CDR3, as DNA: TGTGCCAGTAGCACCCAAGGGGCTCCTGGGGCCAACGTCCTGACTTTC.

The V call is TRBV28, the J call TRBJ2-7, with 10 bases matching TRBD2. The CDR3 totals 15 residues. V shed 5 bases and J 3 bases; nucleotides not matched to a gene: 7. CDR1 and CDR2 (germline): MDHEN, SYDVKM. The CDR3 here is CASSRGGLASYEQYF. The CDR3 region has the DNA TGTGCCAGCAGTCGCGGGGGACTAGCGAGCTACGAGCAGTACTTC.

This chain connects TRBV6-6 to TRBJ1-1; no clear D. The CDR3 is 14 amino acids. Trimming left V 1 base short and J 1 base short, with 7 bases between. Germline V CDR1 and CDR2: MNHNY, SVGAGI (reference sequence). CDR3 in amino acids: CASSYFPGNTEAFF. The CDR3, as DNA: TGTGCCAGCAGTTACTTTCCCGGGAACACTGAAGCTTTCTTT.

The J gene is TRBJ1-1, the V gene TRBV6-1; D is ambiguous. Germline V lookup: CDR1 MNHNS, CDR2 SASEGT. The CDR3 extends over 13 amino acids. V shed 10 bases and J shed 1 base, with 13 bases lying between them. The CDR3 here is CATRRWQNTEAFF. For the CDR3, the DNA is TGTGCCACCCGTCGATGGCAGAACACTGAAGCTTTCTTT.

The chain recombines TRBV19 with TRBJ2-3; TRBD2 aligns across 11 bases. The germline gives CDR1 LNHDA, CDR2 SQIVND (reference sequence). After removal of 4 bases from V and 2 bases from J, the junction contained 5 bases not matched to a gene. This CDR3 is built from 16 residues. CDR3 sequence: CASSTRLAGHTDTQYF. CDR3 bases: TGTGCCAGTAGTACCCGACTAGCGGGGCACACAGATACGCAGTATTTT.

The chain employs TRBV5-6 and TRBJ2-1; the match to TRBD2 covers 10 bases. J lost 5 bases, V lost 2 bases, and 7 bases had no gene match. This CDR3 is built from 16 residues. Germline CDR1 reads SGHDT; CDR2 reads YYEEEE. The CDR3 region is CASSLRRLAGNNEQFF. CDR3 DNA sequence: TGTGCCAGCAGCTTAAGGAGACTAGCGGGTAACAATGAGCAGTTCTTC. Full variable domain (outside the CDR3, taken from reference TRBV5-6 and TRBJ2-1): DAGVTQSPTHLIKTRGQQVTLRCSPKSGHDTVSWYQQALGQGPQFIFQYYEEEERQRGNFPDRFSGHQFPNYSSELNVNALLLGDSALYLCASSLRRLAGNNEQFFGPGTRLTVL.